The 25 T cell receptor beta chains reported below all come from one sample, sequenced in a study of shared clonotypes between healthy human individuals. Clones were read by immunoSEQ multiplex PCR, and TCRdb kept only the in-frame ones, dropping some. The table has fewer than 1.6 million clones, about 98.5% seen once; the top ten hold roughly 0.36%. Sequencing used naive CD4+ T cells sorted from blood. Stated subset: CD45RA+ positively selected. The receptors were sampled from a man in his thirties or forties in good health.

As concerns this clone: Additional DNA sequences in this sample encode the identical CDR3. V gene TRBV5-4 combines with J gene TRBJ2-1; 9 bases fit TRBD2. The trim removed 3 bases at V and 5 bases at J, leaving 3 bases unmatched. The CDR3 totals 14 residues. Per the germline V gene, CDR1 is SGHNT and CDR2 is YYREEE (reference sequence). The CDR3 loop is CASSSGLADNEQFF. In nucleotides, the CDR3 is TGTGCCAGCAGCTCGGGACTAGCAGACAATGAGCAGTTCTTC.

The chain has TRBV18 and TRBJ1-1; TRBD1 might be the D (5 bases). This CDR3 spans 14 amino acids. The V and J ends lost 4 bases and 5 bases respectively, with 14 bases between them. Germline CDR1 is KGHSH and CDR2 is LQKENI. The CDR3 DNA is TGTGCCAGCTCACTTCTTCCAGGGCTAACTGAAGCTTTCTTT. This translates into CASSLLPGLTEAFF. Together with reference TRBV18 and TRBJ1-1, the CDR3 gives the full variable domain: NAGVMQNPRHLVRRRGQEARLRCSPMKGHSHVYWYRQLPEEGLKFMVYLQKENIIDESGMPKERFSAEFPKEGPSILRIQQVVRGDSAAYFCASSLLPGLTEAFFGQGTRLTVV.

The V and J genes are TRBV7-9 and TRBJ2-7, with D hard to call. Germline CDR1 and CDR2: SEHNR and FQNEAQ (reference sequence). The CDR3 has 15 residues. The V end was cut by 5 bases, the J end by 3 bases, with 17 bases between. In DNA, the CDR3 is TGTGCCAGCAGCGCGTTAAGGGTTAGTAGCTACGAGCAGTACTTC. Translated: CASSALRVSSYEQYF.

To note about this clone: Other DNA sequences in the same sample also yield this CDR3. The V call is TRBV28, the J call TRBJ2-7; 13 bases map to TRBD2. Germline V gene sequence: CDR1 MDHEN, CDR2 SYDVKM. J lost 3 bases, V lost 6 bases, and 5 bases had no gene match. The CDR3 covers 15 residues. The chain's CDR3 is CASSPRLAGGYEQYF. CDR3 nucleotide sequence: TGTGCCAGCAGCCCCCGACTAGCGGGGGGCTACGAGCAGTACTTC.

The V gene is TRBV9, the J gene TRBJ2-3; the match to TRBD2 covers 7 bases. Germline loops: CDR1 SGDLS, CDR2 YYNGEE. Trimming at V came to 2 bases and at J to 0 bases, leaving 15 bases not matched to a gene. The CDR3 is 19 residues long. The DNA of the CDR3 is TGTGCCAGCAGCGTCGCCATCCCTACTAGCGTTCCTAGCACAGATACGCAGTATTTT. Its translation is CASSVAIPTSVPSTDTQYF.

The V and J genes are TRBV5-1 and TRBJ2-3; possible D gene TRBD2, 6 bases. V shed 1 base and J shed 0 bases, with 15 bases lying between them. The V gene's germline CDR1 is SGHRS and CDR2 YFSETQ. This CDR3 region has 17 residues. The CDR3 region is CASSLMLRGSSTDTQYF. CDR3 in DNA: TGCGCCAGCAGCTTGATGCTTCGGGGGTCTAGCACAGATACGCAGTATTTT.

With regard to this clone: The sample contains more than one DNA sequence encoding this CDR3. The chain employs TRBV5-4 and TRBJ2-1; D may be TRBD1 (5 bases). Germline CDR1 reads SGHNT; CDR2 reads YYREEE (reference sequence). V lost 4 bases to trimming and J lost 5 bases, with 13 bases between them. The CDR3 runs 14 residues. CDR3 DNA: TGTGCCAGCAGCCCAGGGCAGGTGAACAATGAGCAGTTCTTC. The encoded protein is CASSPGQVNNEQFF. Variable domain in full (rest from reference TRBV5-4 and TRBJ2-1): ETGVTQSPTHLIKTRGQQVTLRCSSQSGHNTVSWYQQALGQGPQFIFQYYREEENGRGNFPPRFSGLQFPNYSSELNVNALELDDSALYLCASSPGQVNNEQFFGPGTRLTVL.

The V call is TRBV18, the J call TRBJ2-3; unclear D gene. The CDR3 has 16 residues. The germline V gene encodes CDR1 KGHSH and CDR2 LQKENI. The V gene lost 3 bases and the J gene lost 2 bases, with 15 bases spanning the gap. The CDR3 spells CASSPILDLNTDTQYF. Written as DNA, the CDR3 is TGTGCCAGCTCACCGATTCTGGACCTCAACACAGATACGCAGTATTTT. Drawing the rest from reference TRBV18 and TRBJ2-3, the complete variable domain is NAGVMQNPRHLVRRRGQEARLRCSPMKGHSHVYWYRQLPEEGLKFMVYLQKENIIDESGMPKERFSAEFPKEGPSILRIQQVVRGDSAAYFCASSPILDLNTDTQYFGPGTRLTVL.

The chain employs TRBV4-1 and TRBJ1-5; D is undetermined. The CDR3 has 14 residues. The V end was cut by 0 bases, the J end by 6 bases, with 9 bases between. CDR1 and CDR2 from the germline V gene are MGHRA and YSYEKL. CDR3 amino acids: CASSQDKLGQPQHF. The CDR3 DNA is TGCGCCAGCAGCCAAGATAAGTTAGGTCAGCCCCAGCATTTT.

The chain has TRBV14 and TRBJ2-5, with TRBD2 as a possible D gene (6 bases). This CDR3 has 14 amino acids. Trimming left V 6 bases short and J 1 base short, with 12 bases between. Looked up from germline, CDR1 is SGHDN and CDR2 is FVKESK. CDR3 sequence: CASRTAGFQETQYF. The CDR3 nucleotides read TGTGCCAGCAGGACCGCGGGGTTCCAAGAGACCCAGTACTTC.

This clone was observed once. The chain recombines TRBV18 with TRBJ2-3, with TRBD2 matching 8 bases. The CDR3 consists of 17 residues. CDR1 is KGHSH and CDR2 is LQKENI in the germline V gene. J gave up 0 bases and V 3 bases, and 8 bases lay outside the gene matches. The CDR3 DNA follows: TGTGCCAGCTCACCGAGGCCCGGACTAGCTAGCACAGATACGCAGTATTTT. Translating gives CASSPRPGLASTDTQYF. The variable domain in full, completed from reference TRBV18 and TRBJ2-3, reads NAGVMQNPRHLVRRRGQEARLRCSPMKGHSHVYWYRQLPEEGLKFMVYLQKENIIDESGMPKERFSAEFPKEGPSILRIQQVVRGDSAAYFCASSPRPGLASTDTQYFGPGTRLTVL.

The chain uses TRBV5-1 and TRBJ2-7; D is undetermined. Germline V gene data show CDR1 as SGHRS and CDR2 as YFSETQ. CDR3 size: 12 residues. Deletions cut 2 bases from V and 2 bases from J, with 5 bases between. CDR3 bases: TGCGCCAGCAGCTTCCACACCTACGAGCAGTACTTC. Protein sequence: CASSFHTYEQYF.

This chain links TRBV5-4 with TRBJ2-5, with D perhaps TRBD2 (6 bases). The germline V gene has CDR1 SGHNT and CDR2 YYREEE (reference sequence). The CDR3 totals 14 residues. V lost 6 bases and J 0 bases, leaving 12 bases between the germline ends. This chain's CDR3 is CASNSKRDQETQYF. The CDR3 region has the DNA TGTGCCAGCAACTCGAAGCGGGACCAAGAGACCCAGTACTTC.

Turning to this clone: Distinct nucleotide sequences in the sample also encode this CDR3. CDR3 loop: CASSGANVLTF. The CDR3 bases are TGTGCGTCCTCTGGGGCCAACGTCCTGACTTTC. This sequence joins TRBV28 and TRBJ2-6; D is unresolved. The CDR3 consists of 11 residues. Germline CDR1 and CDR2: MDHEN and SYDVKM.

The chain has TRBV14 and TRBJ2-5; D is ambiguous. CDR1 is SGHDN, CDR2 FVKESK, per germline. The V end lost 2 bases, the J end lost 1 base, and 17 bases lay between the germline ends. This CDR3 is built from 17 residues. CDR3 loop: CASSQLLGPSSQETQYF. The CDR3 DNA sequence: TGTGCCAGCAGCCAATTATTGGGCCCTTCGTCCCAAGAGACCCAGTACTTC. The full variable domain, its missing parts supplied by reference TRBV14 and TRBJ2-5, is EAGVTQFPSHSVIEKGQTVTLRCDPISGHDNLYWYRRVMGKEIKFLLHFVKESKQDESGMPNNRFLAERTGGTYSTLKVQPAELEDSGVYFCASSQLLGPSSQETQYFGPGTRLLVL.

The chain is built from TRBV28 and TRBJ1-1; no firm D call. Trimming took off 3 bases at V and 1 base at J, with 15 bases between the two ends. This CDR3 has 16 amino acids. Looked up from germline, CDR1 is MDHEN and CDR2 is SYDVKM. The CDR3 here is CASSLIPPSGNTEAFF. The CDR3 nucleotides read TGTGCCAGCAGTTTGATCCCCCCGTCCGGGAACACTGAAGCTTTCTTT. The whole variable domain, remainder taken from reference TRBV28 and TRBJ1-1, is DVKVTQSSRYLVKRTGEKVFLECVQDMDHENMFWYRQDPGLGLRLIYFSYDVKMKEKGDIPEGYSVSREKKERFSLILESASTNQTSMYLCASSLIPPSGNTEAFFGQGTRLTVV.

In DNA, the CDR3 is TGTGCCACCAGCAGAGGTCAGTACAATCAGCCCCAGCATTTT. The encoded protein is CATSRGQYNQPQHF. V usage is TRBV15 and J usage is TRBJ1-5; D remains ambiguous. V lost 1 base and J 3 bases, leaving 7 bases between the germline ends. The CDR3 covers 14 residues. Germline V gene lookup returns CDR1 LNHNV and CDR2 YYDKDF (reference sequence).

This chain joins TRBV11-2 and TRBJ2-1; 8 bases map to TRBD2. V lost 4 bases, J lost 2 bases, and 7 bases stayed unmatched. The germline V gene has CDR1 SGHAT and CDR2 FQNNGV. This CDR3 spans 16 amino acids. The CDR3 coding sequence is TGTGCCAGCAGCTCGAGGCCGGGACTAGCCTACAATGAGCAGTTCTTC. Its protein is CASSSRPGLAYNEQFF.

This clone was seen just once. Other DNA sequences of this sample code for an identical CDR3. This chain joins TRBV28 and TRBJ1-2; D not certain. V gave up 3 bases and J gave up 3 bases, with 5 bases separating them. The CDR3 is 12 amino acids. Germline-derived CDR1 and CDR2 are MDHEN and SYDVKM. The CDR3 spells CASSFLDYGYTF. The CDR3 region has the DNA TGTGCCAGCAGTTTTTTGGACTATGGCTACACCTTC.

The chain couples TRBV15 to TRBJ1-2; maybe TRBD1 (5 bases). There are 15 residues in the CDR3. Germline V gives CDR1 LNHNV, CDR2 YYDKDF (reference sequence). V was clipped by 0 bases and J by 8 bases, with 16 bases between them. The CDR3 loop reads CATSRDPTVGDGYTF. CDR3 nucleotides: TGTGCCACCAGCAGAGATCCCACGGTAGGGGACGGCTACACCTTC.

The chain joins TRBV19 to TRBJ1-1, with D possibly matching TRBD1 (6 bases). The V gene lost 3 bases and the J gene lost 3 bases, with 14 bases spanning the gap. This CDR3 is built from 15 residues. CDR1 and CDR2 from the germline V gene are LNHDA and SQIVND (reference sequence). As DNA, the CDR3 is TGTGCCAGTAGTATCGGGGGCGGGTGGGACACTGAAGCTTTCTTT. This encodes CASSIGGGWDTEAFF.

The DNA of the CDR3 is TGTGCCAGCAGCCCCACCAGAGGGGGACTAGCGTTCTACGAGCAGTACTTC. Protein product: CASSPTRGGLAFYEQYF. The genes are TRBV9 and TRBJ2-7, with 10 bases fitting TRBD2. CDR1 is SGDLS and CDR2 is YYNGEE in the germline V gene. V shed 4 bases and J 3 bases; nucleotides not matched to a gene: 13. This CDR3 has 17 residues.

This rearrangement joins TRBV19 to TRBJ1-2; the D gene is possibly TRBD1 (5 bases). This CDR3 is built from 13 residues. Trimming took off 5 bases at V and 4 bases at J, with 11 bases between the two ends. The germline V gene encodes CDR1 LNHDA and CDR2 SQIVND (reference sequence). The CDR3 sequence is CASSEQGSYGYTF. The CDR3 DNA reads TGTGCCAGTAGTGAGCAGGGATCCTATGGCTACACCTTC.

The genes are TRBV11-3 and TRBJ1-4; no reliable D call. Germline CDR1 reads SGHNT; CDR2 reads YENEEA. This CDR3 spans 15 amino acids. V was trimmed by 1 base and J by 3 bases, leaving 9 bases between them. The CDR3 sequence: CASSLGAESNEKLFF. The CDR3 DNA reads as TGTGCCAGCAGCTTAGGGGCTGAATCTAATGAAAAACTGTTTTTT.

This sequence joins TRBV9 and TRBJ2-7; 7 bases are a match to TRBD2. Germline CDR1 and CDR2: SGDLS and YYNGEE. The CDR3 has 15 amino acids. The V and J ends lost 0 bases and 2 bases, in that order; junction bases with no gene match: 5. DNA of the CDR3: TGTGCCAGCAGCGTAGTAGCTAGCGGTACCTACGAGCAGTACTTC. Translation gives CASSVVASGTYEQYF.